The clone carrying this T cell receptor (beta chain) was counted a single time. Sequencing used immunoSEQ multiplex PCR; TCRdb keeps in-frame clones, though not all of them. There are approximately 660,000 clones in the sample; 70% to 90% occur only once, and 0.008% to 0.011% lies in the top ten. V was pared by 2 bases and J by 6 bases, with 16 bases of the junction left unmatched. CDR3 size: 18 residues. Per the germline V gene, CDR1 is KGHSH and CDR2 is LQKENI. These data are taken from a study of shared T cell receptors in the human thymus. These data were likewise used in another study, on human thymus T cells. This second report adds: Resections that were taken during corrective heart surgery supplied the thymus tissue. An apparent bias in V and J gene usage was seen in thymic and blood repertoires. Related research reported highly overlapping thymic repertoires among unrelated individuals.

The chain has TRBV18 and TRBJ2-3; 8 positions agree with TRBD2. Sequenced: thymocytes. The receptor's source is a boy under two years old with a congenital heart defect. In DNA, the CDR3 is TGTGCCAGCTCACCAAGGGCAACGGGAGGGCGCTCCATGGATACGCAGTATTTT. This translates into CASSPRATGGRSMDTQYF. Variable domain in full (rest from reference TRBV18 and TRBJ2-3): NAGVMQNPRHLVRRRGQEARLRCSPMKGHSHVYWYRQLPEEGLKFMVYLQKENIIDESGMPKERFSAEFPKEGPSILRIQQVVRGDSAAYFCASSPRATGGRSMDTQYFGPGTRLTVL.